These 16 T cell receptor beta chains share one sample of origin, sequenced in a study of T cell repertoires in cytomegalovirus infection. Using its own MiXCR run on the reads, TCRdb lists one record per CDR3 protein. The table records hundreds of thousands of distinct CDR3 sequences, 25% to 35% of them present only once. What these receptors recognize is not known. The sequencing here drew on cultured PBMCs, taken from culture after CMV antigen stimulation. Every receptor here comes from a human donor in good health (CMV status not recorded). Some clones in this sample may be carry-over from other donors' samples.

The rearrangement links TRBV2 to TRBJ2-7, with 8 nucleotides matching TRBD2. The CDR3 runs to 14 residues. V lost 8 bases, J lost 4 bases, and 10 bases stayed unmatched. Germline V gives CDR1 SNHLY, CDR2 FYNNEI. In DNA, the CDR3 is TGTGCCAGCCATGAGGAGCGGGAGTCTTACGAGCAGTACTTC. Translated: CASHEERESYEQYF.

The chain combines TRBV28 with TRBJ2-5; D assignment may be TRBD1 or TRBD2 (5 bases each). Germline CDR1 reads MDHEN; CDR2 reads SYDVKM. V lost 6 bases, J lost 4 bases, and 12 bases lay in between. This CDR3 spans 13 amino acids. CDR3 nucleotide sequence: TGTGCCAGCAGGAGGGGTGTAGGAGAGACCCAGTACTTC. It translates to CASRRGVGETQYF.

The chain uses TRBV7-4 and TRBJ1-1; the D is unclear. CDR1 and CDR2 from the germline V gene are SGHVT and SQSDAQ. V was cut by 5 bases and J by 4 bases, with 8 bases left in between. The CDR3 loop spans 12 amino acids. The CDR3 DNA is TGTGCCAGCAGCCAGAGGGCCACTGAAGCTTTCTTT. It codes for CASSQRATEAFF.

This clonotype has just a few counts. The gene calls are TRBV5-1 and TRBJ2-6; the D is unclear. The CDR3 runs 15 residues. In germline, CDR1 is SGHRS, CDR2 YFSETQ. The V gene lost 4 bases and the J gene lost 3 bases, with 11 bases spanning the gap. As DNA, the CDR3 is TGCGCCAGCAGCATTACCGTGAGTGGGGCCAACGTCCTGACTTTC. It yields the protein CASSITVSGANVLTF.

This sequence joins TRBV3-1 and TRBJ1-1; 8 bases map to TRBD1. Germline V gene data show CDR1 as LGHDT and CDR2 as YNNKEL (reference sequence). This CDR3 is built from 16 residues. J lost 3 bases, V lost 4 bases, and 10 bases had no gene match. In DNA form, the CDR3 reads TGTGCCAGCAGCCGGGGACTCAGGGGGCGGGACACTGAAGCTTTCTTT. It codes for CASSRGLRGRDTEAFF.

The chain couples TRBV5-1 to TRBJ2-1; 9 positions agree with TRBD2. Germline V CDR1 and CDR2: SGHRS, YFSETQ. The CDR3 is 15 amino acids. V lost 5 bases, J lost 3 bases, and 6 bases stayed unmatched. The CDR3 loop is CASRYSGRLYNEQFF. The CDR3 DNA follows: TGCGCCAGCAGATATAGCGGGAGACTCTACAATGAGCAGTTCTTC. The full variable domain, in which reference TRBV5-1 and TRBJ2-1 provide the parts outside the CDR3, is KAGVTQTPRYLIKTRGQQVTLSCSPISGHRSVSWYQQTPGQGLQFLFEYFSETQRNKGNFPGRFSGRQFSNSRSEMNVSTLELGDSALYLCASRYSGRLYNEQFFGPGTRLTVL.

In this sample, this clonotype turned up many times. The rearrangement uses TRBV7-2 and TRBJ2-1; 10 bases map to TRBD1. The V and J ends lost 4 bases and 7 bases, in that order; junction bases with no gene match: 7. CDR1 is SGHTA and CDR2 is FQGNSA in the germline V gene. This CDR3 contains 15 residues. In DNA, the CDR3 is TGTGCCAGCAGCTCCGGGACAGGGGATTGGAATGAGCAGTTCTTC. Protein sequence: CASSSGTGDWNEQFF. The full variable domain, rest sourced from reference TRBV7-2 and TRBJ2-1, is GAGVSQSPSNKVTEKGKDVELRCDPISGHTALYWYRQSLGQGLEFLIYFQGNSAPDKSGLPSDRFSAERTGGSVSTLTIQRTQQEDSAVYLCASSSGTGDWNEQFFGPGTRLTVL.

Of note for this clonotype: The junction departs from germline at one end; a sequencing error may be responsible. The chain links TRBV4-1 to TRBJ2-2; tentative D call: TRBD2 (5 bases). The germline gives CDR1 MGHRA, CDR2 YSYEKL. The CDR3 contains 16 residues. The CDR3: CASSQVNPGVTGELFF. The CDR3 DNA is TGTGCCAGCAGCCAGGTGAATCCCGGGGTCACCGGGGAGCTGTTTTTT.

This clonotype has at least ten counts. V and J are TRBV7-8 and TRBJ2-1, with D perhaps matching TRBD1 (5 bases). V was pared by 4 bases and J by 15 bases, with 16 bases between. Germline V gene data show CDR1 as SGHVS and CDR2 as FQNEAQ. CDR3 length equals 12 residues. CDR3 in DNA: TGTGCCAGCAGCTCCCAGGGAATCCAAGCGTTCTTC. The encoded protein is CASSSQGIQAFF.

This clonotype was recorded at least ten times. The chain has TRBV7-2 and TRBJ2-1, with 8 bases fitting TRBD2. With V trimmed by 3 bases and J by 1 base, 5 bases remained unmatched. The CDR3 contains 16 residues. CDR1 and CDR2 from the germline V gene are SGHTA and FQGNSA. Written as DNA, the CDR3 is TGTGCCAGCAGCTTTATAGCGGGACCATCCTACAATGAGCAGTTCTTC. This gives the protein CASSFIAGPSYNEQFF.

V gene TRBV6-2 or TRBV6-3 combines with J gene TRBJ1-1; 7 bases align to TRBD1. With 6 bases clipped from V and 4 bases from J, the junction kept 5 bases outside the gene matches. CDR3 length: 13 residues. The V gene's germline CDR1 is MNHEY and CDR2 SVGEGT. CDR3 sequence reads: CASRGDRSTEAFF. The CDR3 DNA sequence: TGTGCCAGCAGGGGGGACAGAAGCACTGAAGCTTTCTTT.

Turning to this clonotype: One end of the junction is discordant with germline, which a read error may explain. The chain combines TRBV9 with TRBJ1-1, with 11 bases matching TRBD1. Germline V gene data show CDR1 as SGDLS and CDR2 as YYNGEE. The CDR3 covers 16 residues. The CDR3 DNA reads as TGTGCCAGCAGCGTTCGGGGGGACAGGGGGAACGCTGAAGCTTTCTTT. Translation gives CASSVRGDRGNAEAFF.

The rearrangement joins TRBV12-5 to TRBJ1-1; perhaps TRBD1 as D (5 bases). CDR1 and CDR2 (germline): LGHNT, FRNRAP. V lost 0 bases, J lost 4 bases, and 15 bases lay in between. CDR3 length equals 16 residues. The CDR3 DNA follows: TGTGCTAGTGGTTTGGTACTGGGACGGGGTCTCACTGAAGCTTTCTTT. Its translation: CASGLVLGRGLTEAFF.

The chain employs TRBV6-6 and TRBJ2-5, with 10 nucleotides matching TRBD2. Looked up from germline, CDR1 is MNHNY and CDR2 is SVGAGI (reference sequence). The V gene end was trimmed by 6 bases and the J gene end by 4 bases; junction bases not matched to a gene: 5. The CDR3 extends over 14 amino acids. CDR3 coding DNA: TGTGCCAGCAGACAGCGGGAGGGCCGAGAGACCCAGTACTTC. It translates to CASRQREGRETQYF.

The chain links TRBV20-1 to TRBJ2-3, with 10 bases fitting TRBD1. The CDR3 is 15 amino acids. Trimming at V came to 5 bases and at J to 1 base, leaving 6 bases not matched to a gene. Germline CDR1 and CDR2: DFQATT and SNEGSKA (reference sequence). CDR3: CSASSGTGGTDTQYF. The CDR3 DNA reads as TGCAGTGCTTCCTCCGGGACAGGGGGCACAGATACGCAGTATTTT.

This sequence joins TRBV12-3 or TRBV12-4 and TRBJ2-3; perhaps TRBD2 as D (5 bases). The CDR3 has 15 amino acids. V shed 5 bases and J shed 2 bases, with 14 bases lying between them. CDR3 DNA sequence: TGTGCCAGCAGTCGCCGGGGAACCCACACAGATACGCAGTATTTT. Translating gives CASSRRGTHTDTQYF.